The 5 T cell receptor beta chains in this list originate from one sample, sequenced in a study of T-cell memory formation after mild COVID-19. TCRdb reprocessed the 5' RACE reads via MiXCR and lists one record per CDR3 protein. This sample has 250,000 to 350,000 distinct CDR3 sequences, with around 15% found just once. The sample was PBMCs or a T cell subset sorted from them (not recorded which). These receptors all stem from a man aged 18 to 30 who had mild COVID-19 (a few samples of this study predate the infection). Cell type and time point are not known.

This clonotype has just a few counts. This chain joins TRBV12-3 or TRBV12-4 and TRBJ2-1; the D is unclear. Between the trimmed V and J ends, which lost 8 bases and 1 base, there was a span of 9 bases. CDR3 size: 13 residues. In DNA, the CDR3 is TGTGCCAGCGGGCTTTCATCCTACAATGAGCAGTTCTTC. It specifies CASGLSSYNEQFF.

This chain links TRBV3-1 with TRBJ2-5; D gene ambiguous. Germline V CDR1 and CDR2: LGHDT, YNNKEL (reference sequence). Trimming cost V 8 bases and J 4 bases, with 14 bases left between them. The CDR3 extends over 13 amino acids. This chain's CDR3 is CASESRSGETQYF. The CDR3 DNA reads as TGTGCCAGCGAGTCGAGATCTGGAGAGACCCAGTACTTC.

This clonotype was found a few times. The V gene is TRBV5-5, the J gene TRBJ2-2; D perhaps matches TRBD1 (6 bases). The V gene lost 0 bases and the J gene lost 6 bases, with 9 bases spanning the gap. This CDR3 comprises 14 residues. Germline CDR1 reads SGHKS; CDR2 reads YYEKEE (reference sequence). The CDR3 coding sequence is TGTGCCAGCAGCTTGGGGGGGCTGGCCGGGGAGCTGTTTTTT. Its translation is CASSLGGLAGELFF.

A few counts support this clonotype. The gene calls are TRBV6-1 and TRBJ2-7; 10 nucleotides agree with TRBD1. Germline-derived CDR1 and CDR2 are MNHNS and SASEGT. J lost 7 bases, V lost 7 bases, and 13 bases had no gene match. This CDR3 contains 15 residues. In DNA, the CDR3 is TGTGCCAGCAACCGATCGGGGACAGGGGCTCGGGAGCAGTACTTC. It is translated as CASNRSGTGAREQYF.

In its sample, this clonotype was seen a few times. The rearrangement links TRBV12-3 or TRBV12-4 to TRBJ1-4, with D perhaps matching TRBD1 (6 bases). Trimming removed 6 bases from V and 8 bases from J, with 13 bases in between. The CDR3 is 13 residues long. As DNA, the CDR3 is TGTGCCAGCAGCCGCCTTGACAGGGAAAAACTGTTTTTT. Its protein is CASSRLDREKLFF.